The clone carrying this T cell receptor beta chain has only a few counts. Its target is unknown. These data come from a study of blood T cells in healthy people across ages. PCR was performed a second time for about 7 to 12 cycles using a sample-barcoded 5' primer and a J-beta primer mix. Paired-end reads containing CDR3 totaled no fewer than 2.5 million for each sample. TCRdb reprocessed the 5' RACE reads via MiXCR and lists one record per CDR3 protein. The sample includes approximately 600,000 distinct CDR3 sequences, around three fifths of them seen just once. The V and J ends lost 7 bases and 1 base respectively, with 13 bases between them. This CDR3 comprises 14 residues. Germline V lookup: CDR1 SNHLY, CDR2 FYNNEI. The amount of total RNA extracted per sample was at least 5.5 micrograms. Study observations and caveats: A roughly linear age-dependent decrease characterized TCR beta diversity per million T cells. Without sorted subsets, naive and antigen-experienced compartments could not be conclusively compared.

The sequencing input was blood. This chain joins TRBV2 and TRBJ2-5; D unclear. The origin of this receptor is a man in his 60s in good health. The CDR3 DNA reads TGTGCCAGCAAGCAGAGACACATCCAAGAGACCCAGTACTTC. It translates to CASKQRHIQETQYF.